These 22 T cell receptor beta chains were all obtained from the same sample, sequenced in a study of monozygotic twins with inflammatory bowel disease. Using the 5' RACE reads, TCRdb records one entry per CDR3 protein without DNA. The sample yields about 440,000 distinct CDR3 sequences, of which the top ten take up 2% to 2.5%. The material sequenced was blood. The receptors stem from a human donor with ulcerative colitis or Crohn's disease, or a healthy co-twin of an affected twin (not recorded which).

The rearrangement joins TRBV4-3 to TRBJ2-7. CDR3 size: 12 residues. Germline lookup yields CDR1 LGHNA and CDR2 YSLEER. CDR3 region: CASSQDRGEQYF.

V usage is TRBV20-1 and J usage is TRBJ1-5. The CDR3 covers 13 residues. Germline V gene sequence: CDR1 DFQATT, CDR2 SNEGSKA (reference sequence). This chain's CDR3 is CSARVMGSQPQHF.

This chain connects TRBV20-1 to TRBJ1-1; the D call of TRBD1 rests on TCRdb alone, since no DNA is present to check it. The CDR3 covers 13 residues. The germline V gene has CDR1 DFQATT and CDR2 SNEGSKA (reference sequence). This chain's CDR3 is CSAVPAGETEAFF.

The rearrangement joins TRBV3-1 to TRBJ2-2; the TRBD1 assignment by TCRdb is unverifiable without DNA. The germline V gene has CDR1 LGHDT and CDR2 YNNKEL (reference sequence). The CDR3 sequence is 16 residues long. The chain's CDR3 is CASSQYGTGGTGELFF.

The V and J genes are TRBV6-5 and TRBJ2-7; absent DNA, TCRdb's TRBD1 call cannot be checked. CDR1 is MNHEY and CDR2 is SVGAGI in the germline V gene. This CDR3 has 17 amino acids. The CDR3 spells CASSNQGGATRAYEQYF.

This sequence joins TRBV20-1 and TRBJ1-4. There are 13 residues in the CDR3. Germline lookup yields CDR1 DFQATT and CDR2 SNEGSKA (reference sequence). CDR3 in amino acids: CSGSSARVEKLFF.

This chain joins TRBV29-1 and TRBJ1-2; TCRdb's assignment of TRBD1 cannot be checked, as there is no DNA. The CDR3 extends over 13 amino acids. The germline gives CDR1 SQVTM, CDR2 ANQGSEA. Here the CDR3 reads CSGGAGVNYGYTF.

The chain combines TRBV9 with TRBJ2-7; TCRdb outputs TRBD1, but without DNA this stays unchecked. This CDR3 comprises 16 residues. From germline, CDR1 is SGDLS and CDR2 YYNGEE. The CDR3 sequence: CASSVDPQPGGYEQYF.

The chain uses TRBV27 and TRBJ1-1; the D call from TCRdb, TRBD1, cannot be confirmed without DNA. This CDR3 comprises 15 residues. In germline, CDR1 is MNHEY, CDR2 SMNVEV (reference sequence). The CDR3 reads CASSLSDRGDTEAFF.

The CDR3 here is CATHRGNTDTQYF. The V call is TRBV19, the J call TRBJ2-3; TCRdb's assignment of TRBD1 cannot be checked, as there is no DNA. The germline V gene encodes CDR1 LNHDA and CDR2 SQIVND (reference sequence). This CDR3 is 13 amino acids long.

The rearrangement joins TRBV7-9 to TRBJ2-1; there is no DNA to check the TCRdb D call of TRBD2. Germline-derived CDR1 and CDR2 are SEHNR and FQNEAQ (reference sequence). This CDR3 is built from 15 residues. CDR3 sequence reads: CASSLWPSGNNEQFF.

The V gene is TRBV5-1, the J gene TRBJ2-4; TCRdb indicates TRBD1, and absent DNA this call remains unverified. The germline CDR1 and CDR2 sequences are SGHRS and YFSETQ. The CDR3 has 17 amino acids. CDR3 sequence: CASTLTGHSPEGNIQYF.

This rearrangement joins TRBV5-5 to TRBJ1-6. CDR3 length equals 14 residues. Germline-derived CDR1 and CDR2 are SGHKS and YYEKEE (reference sequence). The CDR3 region is CASSLGQGRSPLHF.

The gene calls are TRBV29-1 and TRBJ2-7; checking the TCRdb D call of TRBD2 is not possible without DNA. Per germline, CDR1 SQVTM and CDR2 ANQGSEA. CDR3 length: 13 amino acids. CDR3 loop: CSARGGGSYEQYF.

The V and J genes are TRBV5-4 and TRBJ1-6; TCRdb returns TRBD1, unconfirmable since there is no DNA. CDR3 size: 16 residues. Per the germline V gene, CDR1 is SGHNT and CDR2 is YYREEE (reference sequence). This CDR3 is CASSLVGQGSHSPLHF. Together with reference TRBV5-4 and TRBJ1-6, the CDR3 gives the full variable domain: ETGVTQSPTHLIKTRGQQVTLRCSSQSGHNTVSWYQQALGQGPQFIFQYYREEENGRGNFPPRFSGLQFPNYSSELNVNALELDDSALYLCASSLVGQGSHSPLHFGNGTRLTVT.

The chain joins TRBV6-1 to TRBJ2-1; checking the TCRdb D call of TRBD2 is not possible without DNA. Germline V gene data show CDR1 as MNHNS and CDR2 as SASEGT. This CDR3 comprises 15 residues. The CDR3 is CAGSERAGVGNEQFF.

V is TRBV7-9 and J is TRBJ1-4; with no DNA, the TCRdb D assignment of TRBD1 cannot be verified. CDR3 length: 17 amino acids. CDR1 and CDR2 from the germline V gene are SEHNR and FQNEAQ (reference sequence). CDR3 residues: CASSQRFGTGENEKLFF.

This chain's CDR3 is CASSPNRGRIGETQYF. The chain employs TRBV12-3 or TRBV12-4 and TRBJ2-5; the TCRdb call, TRBD1, lacks DNA for checking. The CDR3 covers 16 residues.

The chain joins TRBV3-1 to TRBJ2-1. This CDR3 region has 13 residues. CDR1 is LGHDT, CDR2 YNNKEL, per germline (reference sequence). CDR3 region: CASSQDWINEQFF.

V gene TRBV6-2 or TRBV6-3 combines with J gene TRBJ1-4. This CDR3 spans 15 amino acids. Germline CDR1 and CDR2: MNHEY and SVGEGT. CDR3 amino acids: CASRSLMGSPEKLFF.

The CDR3 loop is CASSSTSGRRDIQYF. The chain uses TRBV25-1 and TRBJ2-4; TCRdb selects TRBD2, and the lack of DNA leaves this call unchecked. From germline, CDR1 is MGHDK and CDR2 SYGVNS. This CDR3 contains 15 residues. The entire variable domain, with the rest obtained from reference TRBV25-1 and TRBJ2-4, is as follows: EADIYQTPRYLVIGTGKKITLECSQTMGHDKMYWYQQDPGMELHLIHYSYGVNSTEKGDLSSESTVSRIRTEHFPLTLESARPSHTSQYLCASSSTSGRRDIQYFGAGTRLSVL.

V usage is TRBV6-6 and J usage is TRBJ2-7. The CDR3 contains 14 residues. Germline assignment: CDR1 MNHNY and CDR2 SVGAGI (reference sequence). CDR3 sequence reads: CASSYSDRSYEQYF.